This TCR beta chain was profiled in a study of a mutant IDH1 vaccine in newly diagnosed glioma. Background on the study: Treatment recipients were approximately 60% male and roughly 38% female, and their mean age was approximately 42 years. Prior therapy was radiotherapy, temozolomide, or both; most received both.

This clone has only a few counts. The time point denotes: baseline, week 1 (first vaccination visit). Treatment: pre-vaccination baseline after standard-of-care therapy. Each donor presented with a new WHO grade 3 or 4 astrocytoma that tested IDH1-mutant and showed ATRX loss. TCRdb's table, derived via immunoSEQ multiplex PCR, lists solely in-frame clones and lacks some. The sample has about 34,000 clones, approximately 80% seen once. The input for sequencing was peripheral blood mononuclear cells (PBMCs), taken from a glioma patient treated with radiotherapy, temozolomide or both. The source of this sequence is a man aged 50-60 years with glioma. Some clones in this sample may be carry-over from other donors' samples.

This chain's CDR3 is CASSSHLGREQYF. The CDR3 nucleotides are TGTGCCAGCAGCTCTCACCTAGGGCGGGAGCAGTACTTC. V is TRBV6-5 and J is TRBJ2-7; no reliable D call. V dropped 6 bases and J dropped 7 bases, with 16 bases sitting between them. The CDR3 is made up of 13 amino acids. Looked up from germline, CDR1 is MNHEY and CDR2 is SVGAGI.